What follows describes a single T cell receptor beta chain. Its antigen is undetermined. Every patient had relapsed following autologous stem cell transplantation, and cohorts differed in brentuximab vedotin exposure. This table comes from immunoSEQ multiplex PCR, and its TCRdb copy is limited to in-frame clones, with some not included. The table includes more than 20,000 clones, around 84% detected once. The CDR3 length is 15 residues. The germline V gene has CDR1 SGHRS and CDR2 YFSETQ. Trimming took 0 bases from V and 4 from J, leaving 13 bases between them. The record originates from a study of PD-1 blockade in classical Hodgkin lymphoma. Findings and caveats of the study: Excluded were patients who started nivolumab under 1 year after ASCT, a group that had lower diversity. The drivers behind the repertoire differences, possibly disease activity or prior therapy, remain undefined.

The sequenced sample was peripheral blood mononuclear cells (PBMCs), obtained at baseline. The genes are TRBV5-1 and TRBJ1-1; D is undetermined. The sequence was collected from a human donor with classical Hodgkin lymphoma. The CDR3 DNA is TGCGCCAGCAGCTTGGTCGGTTTAGGATCCACTGAAGCTTTCTTT. Translation: CASSLVGLGSTEAFF.